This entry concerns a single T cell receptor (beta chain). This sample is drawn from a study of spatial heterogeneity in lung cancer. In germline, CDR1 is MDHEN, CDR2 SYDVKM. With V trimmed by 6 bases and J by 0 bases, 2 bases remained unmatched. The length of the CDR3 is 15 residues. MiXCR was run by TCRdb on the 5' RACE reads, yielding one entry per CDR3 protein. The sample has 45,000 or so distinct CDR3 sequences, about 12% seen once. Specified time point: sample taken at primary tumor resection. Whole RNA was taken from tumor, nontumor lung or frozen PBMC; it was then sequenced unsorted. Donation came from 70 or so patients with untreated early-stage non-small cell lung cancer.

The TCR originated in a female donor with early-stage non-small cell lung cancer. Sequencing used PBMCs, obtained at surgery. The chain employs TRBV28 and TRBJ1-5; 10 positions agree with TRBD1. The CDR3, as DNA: TGTGCCAGCAGGACAGGGGGCCTTAGCAATCAGCCCCAGCATTTT. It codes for CASRTGGLSNQPQHF.